The 7 T cell receptor beta chains below come from one sample, sequenced in a study of technical replicates of blood from a few donors. The table came from immunoSEQ multiplex PCR; TCRdb's copy has only in-frame clones and leaves some out. The sample holds about 80,000 clones, 70% to 90% seen once. The sample comprised T cells isolated from PBMCs. These receptors were collected from a human donor in good health.

The V call is TRBV9, the J call TRBJ1-2; 12 bases are a match to TRBD1. Per germline, CDR1 SGDLS and CDR2 YYNGEE. V was clipped by 4 bases and J by 5 bases; unmatched bases: 3. The CDR3 has 14 residues. The CDR3 protein is CASSPGQGAYGYTF. DNA for the CDR3: TGTGCCAGCAGCCCGGGACAGGGGGCTTATGGCTACACCTTC. Combining the CDR3 with reference TRBV9 and TRBJ1-2 gives the whole variable domain DSGVTQTPKHLITATGQRVTLRCSPRSGDLSVYWYQQSLDQGLQFLIQYYNGEERAKGNILERFSAQQFPDLHSELNLSSLELGDSALYFCASSPGQGAYGYTFGSGTRLTVV.

The rearrangement links TRBV7-2 to TRBJ1-2; possible D gene TRBD1, 6 bases. CDR1 is SGHTA and CDR2 is FQGNSA in the germline V gene. The CDR3 has 16 amino acids. The ends were cut back, 0 bases at V and 2 bases at J, with 13 bases in the middle. The chain's CDR3 is CASSLAMDRLNYGYTF. CDR3 DNA: TGTGCCAGCAGCTTAGCCATGGACAGATTAAACTATGGCTACACCTTC.

The chain recombines TRBV5-1 with TRBJ2-4; 7 bases match TRBD1. This CDR3 has 15 amino acids. CDR1 is SGHRS and CDR2 is YFSETQ in the germline V gene. The ends lost 0 bases at V and 9 bases at J; junction bases unmatched: 9. CDR3 in DNA: TGCGCCAGCAGCTTGGCCAGGCAGGGGGATCGCATTCAGTACTTC. It is translated as CASSLARQGDRIQYF.

The chain recombines TRBV5-1 with TRBJ2-3; the D is unclear. There are 14 residues in the CDR3. Germline assignment: CDR1 SGHRS and CDR2 YFSETQ. Trimming removed 4 bases from V and 0 bases from J, with 9 bases in between. The CDR3 DNA is TGCGCCAGCAGCGGGCGAGAGAGCACAGATACGCAGTATTTT. Amino acids: CASSGRESTDTQYF.

The chain has TRBV29-1 and TRBJ2-7, with 9 bases lining up with TRBD1. The CDR3 is 12 amino acids. The V and J ends lost 8 bases and 5 bases, in that order; junction bases with no gene match: 7. In germline, CDR1 is SQVTM, CDR2 ANQGSEA. The CDR3: CSIRDRADEQYF. The CDR3 DNA sequence: TGCAGCATCAGGGACAGGGCTGACGAGCAGTACTTC.

The chain employs TRBV6-5 and TRBJ2-2; no firm D call. There are 13 residues in the CDR3. V was pared by 6 bases and J by 4 bases, with 9 bases between. The V gene's germline CDR1 is MNHEY and CDR2 SVGAGI. This CDR3 is CASRRQATGELFF. The DNA for the CDR3 is TGTGCCAGCAGACGACAAGCCACCGGGGAGCTGTTTTTT.

The rearrangement joins TRBV19 to TRBJ1-1; D ambiguous. Looked up from germline, CDR1 is LNHDA and CDR2 is SQIVND (reference sequence). CDR3 size: 12 residues. The V end was cut by 7 bases, the J end by 1 base, with 7 bases between. The CDR3 sequence is CASTVGNTEAFF. Here the CDR3 DNA reads TGTGCCAGTACGGTCGGGAACACTGAAGCTTTCTTT.